Below are 19 T cell receptor beta chains sequenced from a single sample in a study of cytomegalovirus exposure and HLA in healthy donors. The PCR used 60 Vbeta and 13 Jbeta primers. Clones were sequenced by immunoSEQ multiplex PCR, and TCRdb holds only the in-frame ones, with some missing. Among over 200,000 clones, 82% were seen once, and the ten largest hold about 6%. The sequenced sample was PBMCs. The receptors stem from a man between 35 and 55 years old in good health and CMV-seropositive.

The V gene is TRBV27, the J gene TRBJ2-1; perhaps TRBD2 as D (6 bases). CDR1 and CDR2 (germline): MNHEY, SMNVEV (reference sequence). The CDR3 spans 13 residues. V was clipped by 4 bases and J by 8 bases, with 12 bases between them. Written as DNA, the CDR3 is TGTGCCAGCAGTTCGACTAGTTTCGATGAGCAGTTCTTC. Its protein product is CASSSTSFDEQFF.

This rearrangement joins TRBV28 to TRBJ2-1, with 7 bases identical to TRBD2. V gave up 7 bases and J gave up 8 bases; unmatched junction bases: 8. CDR1 is MDHEN and CDR2 is SYDVKM in the germline V gene. This CDR3 is built from 13 residues. CDR3 protein: CASTSGLMDEQFF. CDR3 nucleotide sequence: TGTGCCAGCACTAGCGGCCTTATGGATGAGCAGTTCTTC. Drawing the rest from reference TRBV28 and TRBJ2-1, the complete variable domain is DVKVTQSSRYLVKRTGEKVFLECVQDMDHENMFWYRQDPGLGLRLIYFSYDVKMKEKGDIPEGYSVSREKKERFSLILESASTNQTSMYLCASTSGLMDEQFFGPGTRLTVL.

The chain has TRBV30 and TRBJ2-1; TRBD2 is a possible D gene (5 bases). The CDR3 totals 15 residues. The germline gives CDR1 GTSNPN, CDR2 SVGIG (reference sequence). V was shortened by 4 bases and J by 3 bases, with 16 bases between the two germline ends. This CDR3 is CAWTPPGWGYNEQFF. The DNA for the CDR3 is TGTGCCTGGACCCCCCCGGGGTGGGGCTACAATGAGCAGTTCTTC.

The chain joins TRBV7-9 to TRBJ1-2; maybe TRBD1 (5 bases). This CDR3 spans 15 amino acids. With 2 bases removed from V and 1 base from J, the gap between germline ends came to 11 bases. Germline lookup yields CDR1 SEHNR and CDR2 FQNEAQ (reference sequence). CDR3 in amino acids: CASSLRQGHNYGYTF. The CDR3 DNA follows: TGTGCCAGCAGCTTAAGGCAGGGTCATAACTATGGCTACACCTTC.

The chain uses TRBV19 and TRBJ2-1, with 7 nucleotides matching TRBD1. V shed 5 bases, J shed 8 bases, and the junction held 6 bases outside the gene matches. CDR3 size: 13 residues. In germline, CDR1 is LNHDA, CDR2 SQIVND (reference sequence). The CDR3 loop reads CASSDRAGDEQFF. The CDR3 DNA follows: TGTGCCAGTAGTGACAGGGCCGGGGATGAGCAGTTCTTC.

The chain has TRBV18 and TRBJ2-6; D may be TRBD1 (6 bases). Germline CDR1 KGHSH, CDR2 LQKENI. Trimming took 3 bases from V and 4 from J, leaving 10 bases between them. The CDR3 is 15 residues long. The CDR3 DNA sequence: TGTGCCAGCTCACCCACAGGGACCGGGGCCAACGTCCTGACTTTC. It is translated as CASSPTGTGANVLTF.

The chain couples TRBV5-1 to TRBJ1-1; no clear D. Trimming removed 3 bases at V and 0 bases at J, with 15 bases between. The CDR3 extends over 16 amino acids. Germline assignment: CDR1 SGHRS and CDR2 YFSETQ. This chain's CDR3 is CASSSNLFDVNTEAFF. As DNA, the CDR3 is TGCGCCAGCAGCTCCAACCTATTCGATGTGAACACTGAAGCTTTCTTT.

This chain joins TRBV19 and TRBJ1-5; D is undetermined. Germline V gives CDR1 LNHDA, CDR2 SQIVND (reference sequence). The CDR3 runs to 14 residues. Trimming removed 6 bases at V and 0 bases at J, with 9 bases between. The CDR3 DNA is TGTGCCAGTAGAACGGGATATAGCAATCAGCCCCAGCATTTT. Translating gives CASRTGYSNQPQHF.

The chain carries TRBV15 and TRBJ2-7, with a weak D call TRBD1 (5 bases). Trimming cost V 0 bases and J 4 bases, with 13 bases left between them. The CDR3 loop spans 15 amino acids. In germline, CDR1 is LNHNV, CDR2 YYDKDF (reference sequence). The CDR3 protein is CATSRDQGRAYEQYF. The DNA of the CDR3 is TGTGCCACCAGCAGAGATCAGGGCAGAGCTTACGAGCAGTACTTC.

The rearrangement joins TRBV18 to TRBJ1-5, with D possibly TRBD1 on 6 matching bases. This CDR3 region has 14 residues. CDR1 KGHSH and CDR2 LQKENI come from the germline V gene. V lost 3 bases, J lost 9 bases, and 15 bases lay in between. CDR3: CASSPRGGAGPQHF. DNA for the CDR3: TGTGCCAGCTCACCCCGCGGGGGGGCGGGGCCCCAGCATTTT.

The chain is built from TRBV18 and TRBJ1-1; D is ambiguous. The CDR3 loop spans 12 amino acids. Trimming left V 3 bases short and J 9 bases short, with 11 bases between. Per the germline V gene, CDR1 is KGHSH and CDR2 is LQKENI. CDR3 sequence reads: CASSPELRQAFF. The DNA of the CDR3 is TGTGCCAGCTCACCCGAGTTGCGGCAAGCTTTCTTT.

V and J are TRBV7-7 and TRBJ2-5, with D possibly being TRBD1 (5 bases). V lost 1 base and J lost 2, with 8 bases in between. Germline CDR1 is SSHAT and CDR2 is FNYEAQ (reference sequence). The CDR3 covers 14 residues. The CDR3: CASSLGQGQETQYF. The CDR3 DNA sequence: TGTGCCAGCAGCTTAGGTCAGGGACAAGAGACCCAGTACTTC.

The chain uses TRBV27 and TRBJ2-7, with D possibly matching TRBD1 (6 bases). From germline, CDR1 is MNHEY and CDR2 SMNVEV (reference sequence). Trimming left V 3 bases short and J 3 bases short, with 15 bases between. There are 15 residues in the CDR3. Here the CDR3 reads CASSFRAGASYEQYF. The CDR3 DNA sequence: TGTGCCAGCAGTTTCCGAGCAGGGGCTAGCTACGAGCAGTACTTC.

This chain links TRBV19 with TRBJ1-1; D not certain. The germline V gene has CDR1 LNHDA and CDR2 SQIVND (reference sequence). This CDR3 is 12 amino acids long. Trimming removed 8 bases from V and 8 bases from J, with 15 bases in between. CDR3 coding DNA: TGTGCCAGTCTCTCTGGAGCCCGAGAAGCTTTCTTT. Its protein is CASLSGAREAFF. Complete variable domain (other parts from reference TRBV19 and TRBJ1-1): DGGITQSPKYLFRKEGQNVTLSCEQNLNHDAMYWYRQDPGQGLRLIYYSQIVNDFQKGDIAEGYSVSREKKESFPLTVTSAQKNPTAFYLCASLSGAREAFFGQGTRLTVV.

The chain couples TRBV12-5 to TRBJ2-3; TRBD2 matches at 7 bases. The trim removed 1 base at V and 0 bases at J, leaving 7 bases unmatched. In germline, CDR1 is LGHNT, CDR2 FRNRAP. This CDR3 contains 17 residues. The CDR3 protein is CASGLGGLADSTDTQYF. CDR3 DNA: TGTGCTAGTGGTTTGGGTGGGCTAGCGGATAGCACAGATACGCAGTATTTT.

This clone occurred a few times. The chain is built from TRBV7-5 and TRBJ2-1; the table calls TRBD2, which could not be checked here. TRBV7-5 is reported as a pseudogene. The CDR3 loop spans 10 amino acids. CDR3 loop: CAPLINEQFF. CDR3 DNA sequence: TGTGCCCCTTTAATCAATGAGCAGTTCTTC.

This rearrangement joins TRBV11-2 to TRBJ2-7; weak D call: TRBD2 (5 bases). The germline V gene has CDR1 SGHAT and CDR2 FQNNGV. The CDR3 is 14 residues long. V was cut by 2 bases and J by 3 bases, with 11 bases left in between. The CDR3 DNA follows: TGTGCCAGCAGCTTACGACGGGAAAGCTACGAGCAGTACTTC. This encodes CASSLRRESYEQYF.

CDR3 DNA: TGTGCCAGCAGCCACTCCCGGAGGGCCACTGAAGCTTTCTTT. Its translation: CASSHSRRATEAFF. The V and J genes are TRBV9 and TRBJ1-1; D unclear. V lost 4 bases, J lost 4 bases, and 14 bases lay in between. From germline, CDR1 is SGDLS and CDR2 YYNGEE. The CDR3 has 14 residues.

CDR3 nucleotides: TGTGCCAGCAGCGTACCGGGACTAGGGGGGAATGAGCAGTTCTTC. As protein: CASSVPGLGGNEQFF. The chain employs TRBV7-9 and TRBJ2-1; 8 bases map to TRBD2. The V gene's germline CDR1 is SEHNR and CDR2 FQNEAQ (reference sequence). The CDR3 has 15 amino acids. Unmatched junction bases numbered 10, after V lost 5 bases and J lost 7 bases. Complete variable domain (other parts from reference TRBV7-9 and TRBJ2-1): DTGVSQNPRHKITKRGQNVTFRCDPISEHNRLYWYRQTLGQGPEFLTYFQNEAQLEKSRLLSDRFSAERPKGSFSTLEIQRTEQGDSAMYLCASSVPGLGGNEQFFGPGTRLTVL.